This T cell receptor (beta chain) was sequenced during a study of shared clonotypes between healthy human individuals. Study-wide points: When compared with the clonotypes that were shared by all four sorted-subset donors, the non-shared clonotypes turned out to have lower generation probabilities.

Methods used by the authors: Without quality scores, immunoSEQ junctional reads could not be filtered like full-length reads. Data came from immunoSEQ multiplex PCR; TCRdb stores just in-frame clones and leaves some out. V, J and clone size were drawn from that table, and D and trimming were deduced from the DNA. There are hundreds of thousands of clones in the sample; around 74% occur only once, and about 1.8% lies in the top ten. To note about this clone: Its antigen is unknown.

Per the germline V gene, CDR1 is LNHDA and CDR2 is SQIVND (reference sequence). This CDR3 spans 14 amino acids. With 4 bases clipped from V and 5 bases from J, the junction kept 2 bases outside the gene matches. Material: memory CD4+ T cells sorted from blood. The subset denotes: CD45RA-negative fraction. The rearrangement links TRBV19 to TRBJ2-2, with 9 bases aligning to TRBD1. This TCR derives from a young woman in good health. This CDR3 is CASSNGQGTGELFF. The CDR3, as DNA: TGTGCCAGTAGTAACGGACAGGGGACCGGGGAGCTGTTTTTT.